The 11 T cell receptor beta chains listed next were all sequenced from one sample in a study of identical twins (dated by TCRdb to 2016 to 2017). Library construction relied on 5' RACE. TCRdb records Illumina HiSeq 2000 as the sequencer. The public reads were reanalyzed by TCRdb: fastp trimming at Q25, MiXCR alignment, in-frame beta chains only. When rows share a CDR3 protein, they turn into one entry using the most common DNA and genes. Within this sample are around 450,000 distinct CDR3 sequences, with around 14% of them counted one time only. In total, the top ten clones hold more than 0.5% of the sample. The same sample was also used in a study of yellow fever vaccine responses in identical twins.

The sequenced sample was CD4+ T cells sorted from blood. The receptors derive from a woman aged 18-30 years in good health.

This clonotype has only a few counts. V and J are TRBV3-1 and TRBJ2-7; D is unresolved. Trimming took off 1 base at V and 2 bases at J, with 9 bases between the two ends. Per germline, CDR1 LGHDT and CDR2 YNNKEL (reference sequence). The CDR3 consists of 14 residues. The CDR3 protein is CASSQGYRTYEQYF. CDR3 in DNA: TGTGCCAGCAGCCAAGGGTACAGAACCTACGAGCAGTACTTC.

V gene TRBV2 combines with J gene TRBJ2-5, with D maybe TRBD2 (6 bases). The CDR3 has 19 amino acids. The germline gives CDR1 SNHLY, CDR2 FYNNEI. The ends were cut back, 5 bases at V and 3 bases at J, with 28 bases in the middle. For the CDR3, the DNA is TGTGCCAGCAGTTTGTTCGCCGGGCTAGCGAGGAATCCGGAAGAGACCCAGTACTTC. This codes for CASSLFAGLARNPEETQYF.

This clonotype has just a few counts. CDR3 loop: CASSLGLAGAPVGNEQFF. The CDR3 coding sequence is TGTGCCAGCAGTCTGGGACTAGCGGGAGCCCCGGTAGGCAATGAGCAGTTCTTC. The rearrangement links TRBV12-3 or TRBV12-4 to TRBJ2-1; 14 bases line up with TRBD2. The CDR3 loop spans 18 amino acids. Germline trimming cut 5 bases from V and 6 bases from J; bases unmatched to any gene: 12.

The chain carries TRBV6-1 and TRBJ2-7; D uncertain. V was clipped by 4 bases and J by 3 bases, with 10 bases between them. The V gene's germline CDR1 is MNHNS and CDR2 SASEGT. The CDR3 runs 13 residues. This chain's CDR3 is CASSAPPVYEQYF. In DNA, the CDR3 is TGTGCCAGCAGTGCCCCTCCGGTCTACGAGCAGTACTTC.

This clonotype showed up many times. The V call is TRBV6-5, the J call TRBJ2-2; 12 bases match TRBD1. Trimming cost V 0 bases and J 5 bases; bases outside gene matches: 4. The germline CDR1 and CDR2 sequences are MNHEY and SVGAGI. The CDR3 spans 17 residues. The CDR3 spells CASSYSGQGASTGELFF. The CDR3 nucleotides are TGTGCCAGCAGTTACTCGGGACAGGGGGCGAGTACCGGGGAGCTGTTTTTT.

This clonotype was counted between two and nine times. The CDR3 bases are TGTGCCAGCAGCTTATTCCCGGAGGGTTCACCCCTCCACTTT. It translates to CASSLFPEGSPLHF. The V call is TRBV11-2, the J call TRBJ1-6; D call uncertain. Germline-derived CDR1 and CDR2 are SGHAT and FQNNGV. This CDR3 has 14 amino acids. Trimming took off 2 bases at V and 9 bases at J, with 11 bases between the two ends. The full variable domain, its missing parts supplied by reference TRBV11-2 and TRBJ1-6, is EAGVAQSPRYKIIEKRQSVAFWCNPISGHATLYWYQQILGQGPKLLIQFQNNGVVDDSQLPKDRFSAERLKGVDSTLKIQPAKLEDSAVYLCASSLFPEGSPLHFGNGTRLTVT.

This clonotype was detected many times. This chain connects TRBV7-2 to TRBJ1-1, with 7 nucleotides matching TRBD1. The CDR3 runs 13 residues. V dropped 4 bases and J dropped 9; count of bases not matched to a gene: 8. The germline V gene encodes CDR1 SGHTA and CDR2 FQGNSA. The CDR3 bases are TGTGCCAGCAGCTCTCAAACAGGGGTAAAAGCTTTCTTT. Protein: CASSSQTGVKAFF.

The rearrangement joins TRBV20-1 to TRBJ2-1; TRBD2 matches 9 bases. In germline, CDR1 is DFQATT, CDR2 SNEGSKA (reference sequence). This CDR3 region has 17 residues. V lost 2 bases to trimming and J lost 1 base; unmatched junction nucleotides: 9. The CDR3, as DNA: TGCAGTGCTAGAAGGCTAGCGGGAAGTTCGTCCTACAATGAGCAGTTCTTC. This translates into CSARRLAGSSSYNEQFF.

This clonotype occurred a few times. The CDR3 coding sequence is TGTGCCAGCAGCCCTAGCGGGGGGGCCAATGAGCAGTTCTTC. It encodes CASSPSGGANEQFF. The rearrangement joins TRBV12-3 or TRBV12-4 to TRBJ2-1, with 12 bases fitting TRBD2. There are 14 residues in the CDR3. V was pared by 6 bases and J by 6 bases, with 3 bases of the junction left unmatched.

This clonotype was observed many times. This rearrangement joins TRBV5-1 to TRBJ2-1; 8 nucleotides match TRBD2. Germline V gene data show CDR1 as SGHRS and CDR2 as YFSETQ. This CDR3 is built from 14 residues. With 3 bases clipped from V and 10 bases from J, the junction kept 9 bases outside the gene matches. The CDR3 reads CASSSTSGLQEQFF. CDR3 DNA: TGCGCCAGCAGCTCAACTAGCGGACTTCAGGAGCAGTTCTTC.

This sequence joins TRBV28 and TRBJ2-5; TRBD1 or TRBD2 may be the D gene (5 bases each). In germline, CDR1 is MDHEN, CDR2 SYDVKM. The CDR3 spans 15 residues. The V end was cut by 3 bases, the J end by 5 bases, with 16 bases between. The DNA of the CDR3 is TGTGCCAGCAGTTTGAGGGGACCCAGGCGGGAGACCCAGTACTTC. It is translated as CASSLRGPRRETQYF.